Each of the 21 T cell receptor beta chains below was sequenced from the same sample in a study of shared T cell receptors in the human thymus. Sequenced by immunoSEQ multiplex PCR; TCRdb stores in-frame clones only, minus some. The sample holds hundreds of thousands of clones, approximately 89% seen once. The same specimen was also included in a second study, on human thymus T cells.

Material: thymocytes. These receptors originate from a boy younger than two with a congenital heart defect.

The chain combines TRBV6-5 with TRBJ1-5, with 7 bases matching TRBD1. With V trimmed by 5 bases and J by 4 bases, 8 bases remained unmatched. The CDR3 totals 15 residues. Per the germline V gene, CDR1 is MNHEY and CDR2 is SVGAGI. The CDR3, as DNA: TGTGCCAGCAGTAATAAGACAGGGCAGAATCAGCCCCAGCATTTT. Translation: CASSNKTGQNQPQHF.

J is TRBJ1-1 and V is TRBV27; 11 nucleotides align to TRBD1. The CDR3 has 15 residues. J lost 1 base, V lost 4 bases, and 2 bases had no gene match. Germline V gene sequence: CDR1 MNHEY, CDR2 SMNVEV (reference sequence). Here the CDR3 reads CASSWDRGSNTEAFF. As DNA, the CDR3 is TGTGCCAGCAGTTGGGACAGGGGGTCGAACACTGAAGCTTTCTTT.

This clone was counted once. The gene calls are TRBV27 and TRBJ1-5; 7 bases agree with TRBD1. Germline CDR1 MNHEY, CDR2 SMNVEV (reference sequence). CDR3 size: 15 residues. J was trimmed by 0 bases and V by 3 bases; bases with no gene match: 2. The CDR3 DNA follows: TGTGCCAGCAGTTTGGGACAGTTTAGCAATCAGCCCCAGCATTTT. Amino acids: CASSLGQFSNQPQHF.

This clone occurred a few times. This sequence joins TRBV5-6 and TRBJ1-4; perhaps TRBD1 as D (5 bases). The germline gives CDR1 SGHDT, CDR2 YYEEEE. The V end was cut by 3 bases, the J end by 8 bases, with 17 bases between. This CDR3 is 15 amino acids long. CDR3 protein: CASSSYRQEEEKLFF. The CDR3, as DNA: TGTGCCAGCAGCTCTTACAGGCAGGAAGAGGAAAAACTGTTTTTT.

The CDR3 spells CASSLMDRGTEAFF. The CDR3 DNA reads as TGTGCCAGCAGCTTAATGGATCGGGGCACTGAAGCTTTCTTT. This chain links TRBV7-8 with TRBJ1-1, with D unresolved. Germline V gives CDR1 SGHVS, CDR2 FQNEAQ. The CDR3 extends over 14 amino acids. V lost 2 bases and J lost 4, with 11 bases in between.

V gene TRBV5-4 combines with J gene TRBJ1-1; no clear D gene. Trimming left V 4 bases short and J 1 base short, with 8 bases between. Germline CDR1 reads SGHNT; CDR2 reads YYREEE (reference sequence). The CDR3 contains 13 residues. Here the CDR3 reads CASSVDGNTEAFF. CDR3 nucleotides: TGTGCCAGCAGCGTGGACGGGAACACTGAAGCTTTCTTT.

The rearrangement links TRBV29-1 to TRBJ2-7, with D possibly matching TRBD1 (6 bases). This CDR3 contains 11 residues. The germline gives CDR1 SQVTM, CDR2 ANQGSEA. V was shortened by 7 bases and J by 3 bases, with 10 bases between the two germline ends. The chain's CDR3 is CSARTDYEQYF. CDR3 coding DNA: TGCAGCGCCCGGACAGACTACGAGCAGTACTTC.

The genes are TRBV6-1 and TRBJ1-1; TRBD1 agrees at 7 bases. This CDR3 has 16 residues. Germline CDR1 reads MNHNS; CDR2 reads SASEGT. V dropped 1 base and J dropped 1; count of bases not matched to a gene: 6. CDR3 loop: CASSEGGTETNTEAFF. The CDR3 DNA sequence: TGTGCCAGCAGTGAAGGGGGGACAGAGACGAACACTGAAGCTTTCTTT.

The gene calls are TRBV7-9 and TRBJ1-1, with 7 bases that match TRBD1. Trimming cost V 3 bases and J 5 bases; bases outside gene matches: 12. The CDR3 extends over 16 amino acids. CDR1 SEHNR and CDR2 FQNEAQ come from the germline V gene (reference sequence). The CDR3 DNA sequence: TGTGCCAGCAGCTTTGGGTCAGGGGGTTTCGGGACTGAAGCTTTCTTT. This sequence encodes CASSFGSGGFGTEAFF.

The rearrangement links TRBV15 to TRBJ2-7; 7 nucleotides line up with TRBD2. The CDR3 covers 16 residues. Looked up from germline, CDR1 is LNHNV and CDR2 is YYDKDF (reference sequence). Trimming cost V 0 bases and J 7 bases; bases outside gene matches: 12. The CDR3 sequence: CATSRDKEAGTLEQYF. The CDR3 DNA sequence: TGTGCCACCAGCAGAGATAAAGAAGCGGGAACTTTAGAGCAGTACTTC.

The rearrangement links TRBV2 to TRBJ1-1, with 8 bases matching TRBD1. V lost 8 bases and J lost 3; bases outside the gene matches: 5. The CDR3 contains 13 residues. The V gene's germline CDR1 is SNHLY and CDR2 FYNNEI. The CDR3 protein is CASPDRGDTEAFF. The CDR3 nucleotides are TGTGCCAGCCCAGACAGGGGCGACACTGAAGCTTTCTTT.

The rearrangement uses TRBV4-3 and TRBJ2-1, with TRBD2 identical over 14 bases. The CDR3 loop spans 20 amino acids. Trimming took 1 base from V and 7 from J; bases not matched to a gene: 15. Germline V gene lookup returns CDR1 LGHNA and CDR2 YSLEER. This CDR3 reads CASSQGLAGGGTQNENEQFF. DNA of the CDR3: TGCGCCAGCAGCCAAGGACTAGCGGGGGGGGGTACCCAAAATGAAAATGAGCAGTTCTTC.

This chain connects TRBV28 to TRBJ2-5; D might be TRBD1 (6 bases). This CDR3 is 13 amino acids long. Trimming left V 2 bases short and J 5 bases short, with 9 bases between. CDR1 and CDR2 (germline): MDHEN, SYDVKM. The DNA for the CDR3 is TGTGCCAGCAGTTTAAGAAGGGGGGAGACCCAGTACTTC. Protein: CASSLRRGETQYF.

The chain has TRBV27 and TRBJ1-4, with TRBD1 identical over 10 bases. This CDR3 has 15 amino acids. Per germline, CDR1 MNHEY and CDR2 SMNVEV (reference sequence). V was pared by 5 bases and J by 5 bases, with 5 bases of the junction left unmatched. The CDR3 DNA is TGTGCCAGCAGTGAAGGGACAGGGGAGAATGAAAAACTGTTTTTT. It codes for CASSEGTGENEKLFF. The variable domain in full, with the rest retrieved from reference TRBV27 and TRBJ1-4, is EAQVTQNPRYLITVTGKKLTVTCSQNMNHEYMSWYRQDPGLGLRQIYYSMNVEVTDKGDVPEGYKVSRKEKRNFPLILESPSPNQTSLYFCASSEGTGENEKLFFGSGTQLSVL.

The chain carries TRBV19 and TRBJ1-5; possible D gene TRBD1, 5 bases. The V end lost 4 bases, the J end lost 5 bases, and 9 bases lay between the germline ends. The germline gives CDR1 LNHDA, CDR2 SQIVND (reference sequence). This CDR3 is built from 13 residues. The CDR3 region has the DNA TGTGCCAGTAGTAAGGGGTCCGATCAGCCCCAGCATTTT. Protein product: CASSKGSDQPQHF.

The rearrangement uses TRBV7-2 and TRBJ2-7; 9 bases align to TRBD2. CDR3 length equals 14 residues. J lost 3 bases, V lost 4 bases, and 4 bases had no gene match. CDR1 and CDR2 (germline): SGHTA, FQGNSA. The CDR3 region is CASSSFSGSYEQYF. The CDR3 nucleotides read TGTGCCAGCAGCTCCTTTAGCGGGAGCTACGAGCAGTACTTC.

This CDR3 is CATSRPKSLARNGQNEQFF. The CDR3 DNA follows: TGTGCCACCAGCAGACCCAAGTCACTAGCGAGAAACGGCCAAAATGAGCAGTTCTTC. The V and J genes are TRBV15 and TRBJ2-1; 7 positions match TRBD2. The CDR3 is made up of 19 amino acids. The germline gives CDR1 LNHNV, CDR2 YYDKDF (reference sequence). The J segment lost 7 bases and the V segment lost 2 bases, leaving 20 bases of the junction unmatched.

This sequence joins TRBV28 and TRBJ2-7; D is possibly TRBD1 (5 bases). The germline CDR1 and CDR2 sequences are MDHEN and SYDVKM. The CDR3 has 15 residues. Trimming removed 3 bases at V and 1 base at J, with 13 bases between. CDR3 bases: TGTGCCAGCAGTTTCCCGACAGTTCCTTCCTACGAGCAGTACTTC. Protein: CASSFPTVPSYEQYF.

This clone was observed a single time. V usage is TRBV5-4 and J usage is TRBJ2-3; TRBD2 agrees at 11 bases. This CDR3 spans 17 amino acids. Germline assignment: CDR1 SGHNT and CDR2 YYREEE (reference sequence). V was pared by 1 base and J by 5 bases, with 9 bases of the junction left unmatched. CDR3 bases: TGTGCCAGCAGCTTGACTACTAGCGGGAGTAATGGAGATACGCAGTATTTT. Translation gives CASSLTTSGSNGDTQYF.

The chain joins TRBV19 to TRBJ2-1; 14 nucleotides agree with TRBD2. The junction had 4 bases not matched to a gene; V was cut back by 4 bases and J by 2 bases. The CDR3 is 17 amino acids. Germline V CDR1 and CDR2: LNHDA, SQIVND (reference sequence). The CDR3, as DNA: TGTGCCAGTAGTAGGAGACTAGCGGGAGGGACCTACAATGAGCAGTTCTTC. The encoded protein is CASSRRLAGGTYNEQFF.

This chain joins TRBV18 and TRBJ2-7; 10 nucleotides align to TRBD1. Germline CDR1 and CDR2: KGHSH and LQKENI. This CDR3 region has 15 residues. The V and J ends lost 3 bases and 0 bases, in that order; junction bases with no gene match: 2. DNA for the CDR3: TGTGCCAGCTCACCCGGGACAGGGGACTCCTACGAGCAGTACTTC. Residues: CASSPGTGDSYEQYF.